The rows below give T cell receptor beta chains drawn from one sample of a study of STAT5B mutations in CD4+ large granular lymphocyte leukemia. This table comes from immunoSEQ multiplex PCR, and its TCRdb copy is limited to in-frame clones, with some not included. Of fewer than 5,000 clones listed, roughly 79% are singletons. Sequenced sample: PBMCs. Every receptor here comes from a man between 60 and 75 years old with CD4+ T-cell large granular lymphocyte leukemia. Both conserved end residues are trimmed from each CDR3.

>TRBV10-3
AISVGAPNTEAF
>TRBV6-5
ASFAGSAYEQY
>TRBV10-1
ASSESQFTDTQY
>TRBV27
ASSLVVHTGELF
>TRBV5-4
ASSKARGRGAPSAR
>TRBV7-7
ASSSYREETQY
>TRBV11-2
ASSPQGRSGNTIY
>TRBV5-1
ASSRQPGPPTDTQY
>TRBV4-1
ASSQVDRRNEKLF
>TRBV5-5
ASSLFDRGTSETQY
>TRBV11-3
ASSLNSNYGYT
>TRBV5-4
ASSLAGHSQQETQY
>TRBV4-1
ASSQEFRGGIYGYT
>TRBV4-1
ASSQVADSWETQY